This entry lists 21 T cell receptor beta chains sequenced from one sample in a study of identical twins. Each CDR3 protein gets one entry after TCRdb re-called the 5' RACE reads with MiXCR. The table shows 400,000 to 500,000 distinct CDR3 sequences, with around an eighth occurring only once. These data were also reused for a study on yellow fever vaccine responses in identical twins.

The sequencing input was CD4+ T cells sorted from blood. The receptors here all came from a young woman in good health.

V and J are TRBV28 and TRBJ1-2, with D maybe TRBD1 (5 bases). Germline assignment: CDR1 MDHEN and CDR2 SYDVKM. This CDR3 is 13 amino acids long. Deletions cut 6 bases from V and 7 bases from J, with 15 bases between. CDR3 in DNA: TGTGCCAGCAGCCGCACAGGACCTCGTGGCTACACCTTC. Its translation is CASSRTGPRGYTF.

This clonotype occurred a few times. This sequence joins TRBV11-1 and TRBJ2-3; unclear D gene. This CDR3 is built from 13 residues. Trimming shortened V by 2 bases and J by 4 bases, and 7 bases separated the two germline ends. The germline V gene encodes CDR1 SGHAT and CDR2 FQDESV (reference sequence). In DNA form, the CDR3 reads TGTGCCAGCAGCTTACAACTTTCAGATACGCAGTATTTT. Residues: CASSLQLSDTQYF.

In its sample, this clonotype was seen a few times. The chain's CDR3 is CSVGGVEGEKLFF. The DNA of the CDR3 is TGCAGCGTCGGGGGAGTGGAGGGTGAAAAACTGTTTTTT. The chain recombines TRBV29-1 with TRBJ1-4; tentatively, D is TRBD1 (5 bases). Germline loops: CDR1 SQVTM, CDR2 ANQGSEA. The CDR3 length is 13 residues. V dropped 6 bases and J dropped 7 bases, with 15 bases sitting between them.

This clonotype occurred a few times. The chain joins TRBV14 to TRBJ2-1; D perhaps matches TRBD2 (7 bases). Germline V CDR1 and CDR2: SGHDN, FVKESK. The CDR3 loop spans 15 amino acids. The germline V and J ends were trimmed by 4 bases and 5 bases, with 15 bases remaining between them. The CDR3, as DNA: TGTGCCAGCAGCCTCCCCGGGGGGCGGAACAATGAGCAGTTCTTC. The encoded protein is CASSLPGGRNNEQFF.

The chain uses TRBV20-1 and TRBJ2-6, with D tentatively TRBD1 or TRBD2 (5 bases each). The V gene lost 6 bases and the J gene lost 2 bases, with 14 bases spanning the gap. The CDR3 is made up of 15 amino acids. Germline V gene lookup returns CDR1 DFQATT and CDR2 SNEGSKA (reference sequence). CDR3 bases: TGCAGTGCCCTTGGGGCCGGGGCTGGGGCCAACGTCCTGACTTTC. It is translated as CSALGAGAGANVLTF.

This clonotype was seen a handful of times. J is TRBJ2-1 and V is TRBV6-1, with D perhaps given as TRBD1 or TRBD2 (5 bases each). Trimming took 5 bases from V and 1 from J, leaving 12 bases between them. The CDR3 extends over 15 amino acids. The V gene's germline CDR1 is MNHNS and CDR2 SASEGT. The CDR3 loop is CASSQPGTSYNEQFF. Written as DNA, the CDR3 is TGTGCCAGCAGTCAGCCCGGGACGTCCTACAATGAGCAGTTCTTC.

This clonotype showed up just a few times. The chain is built from TRBV24-1 and TRBJ2-7; D call uncertain. The ends were cut back, 4 bases at V and 6 bases at J, with 9 bases in the middle. The germline CDR1 and CDR2 sequences are KGHDR and SFDVKD. The CDR3 covers 12 residues. This CDR3 is CATSDAYSEQYF. In DNA form, the CDR3 reads TGTGCCACCAGTGACGCCTACTCCGAGCAGTACTTC.

The chain recombines TRBV18 with TRBJ2-6, with D possibly matching TRBD1 (5 bases). The germline V gene has CDR1 KGHSH and CDR2 LQKENI. V was cut by 8 bases and J by 0 bases, with 17 bases left in between. CDR3 length: 17 amino acids. The CDR3 region is CASAQTPRGSGANVLTF. The CDR3 coding sequence is TGTGCCAGCGCACAAACTCCAAGGGGCTCTGGGGCCAACGTCCTGACTTTC.

The chain joins TRBV12-3 or TRBV12-4 to TRBJ2-2, with D possibly matching TRBD2 (6 bases). Trimming took 5 bases from V and 5 from J, leaving 18 bases between them. The CDR3 length is 16 residues. CDR3 region: CASSQRGGSWTGELFF. In DNA form, the CDR3 reads TGTGCCAGCAGTCAACGTGGGGGGAGTTGGACCGGGGAGCTGTTTTTT.

This clonotype was recorded a few times. V and J are TRBV27 and TRBJ2-7; D perhaps matches TRBD2 (6 bases). CDR3 length: 15 residues. V lost 5 bases to trimming and J lost 9 bases, with 23 bases between them. Germline CDR1 reads MNHEY; CDR2 reads SMNVEV (reference sequence). The DNA for the CDR3 is TGTGCCAGCAGTCCCCGGAAGCAGGGAGGAGTGGTGCAGTACTTC. Amino acid sequence: CASSPRKQGGVVQYF.

This clonotype has more than one count but fewer than ten. The chain employs TRBV10-3 and TRBJ2-7, with 7 bases identical to TRBD2. Germline trimming cut 11 bases from V and 5 bases from J; bases unmatched to any gene: 15. There are 14 residues in the CDR3. Germline CDR1 is ENHRY and CDR2 is SYGVKD. DNA for the CDR3: TGTGCCGGAAGGGAGGAAGCGGGAAACGACGAGCAGTACTTC. This translates into CAGREEAGNDEQYF.

In its sample, this clonotype was seen a few times. This chain links TRBV5-1 with TRBJ2-1; D is uncertain. CDR1 and CDR2 (germline): SGHRS, YFSETQ. The V end was cut by 4 bases, the J end by 2 bases, with 19 bases between. The CDR3 is 17 amino acids. The CDR3 loop reads CASSPHSGVPPYNEQFF. CDR3 nucleotides: TGCGCCAGCAGCCCCCACAGTGGGGTCCCTCCCTACAATGAGCAGTTCTTC.

The V and J genes are TRBV2 and TRBJ1-2; possible D gene TRBD1, 5 bases. The CDR3 has 13 residues. V was clipped by 10 bases and J by 3 bases, with 15 bases between them. CDR1 SNHLY and CDR2 FYNNEI come from the germline V gene. The CDR3 reads CATSVGGDYGYTF. The CDR3, as DNA: TGTGCCACCTCTGTTGGGGGGGACTATGGCTACACCTTC.

The rearrangement joins TRBV12-3 or TRBV12-4 to TRBJ1-4, with D tentatively TRBD1 (5 bases). Trimming shortened V by 2 bases and J by 4 bases, and 11 bases separated the two germline ends. CDR3 length: 15 residues. The CDR3 coding sequence is TGTGCCAGCAGTTTAACGGGACGGAGTAATGAAAAACTGTTTTTT. It encodes CASSLTGRSNEKLFF.

A few counts support this clonotype. The chain uses TRBV20-1 and TRBJ2-7; tentative D call: TRBD2 (7 bases). Per germline, CDR1 DFQATT and CDR2 SNEGSKA (reference sequence). Between the trimmed V and J ends, which lost 6 bases and 2 bases, there was a span of 23 bases. This CDR3 comprises 16 residues. The CDR3 nucleotides read TGCAGTGCGGAGGGGGGGACGGGGGATTCGGCCTACGAGCAGTACTTC. As protein: CSAEGGTGDSAYEQYF.

This clonotype was seen only a few times. This sequence joins TRBV7-2 and TRBJ2-1; either TRBD1 or TRBD2 may fit D (5 bases each). The germline gives CDR1 SGHTA, CDR2 FQGNSA. The V and J ends lost 4 bases and 13 bases respectively, with 23 bases between them. CDR3 length: 15 residues. For the CDR3, the DNA is TGTGCCAGCAGCTACCGGGCCTTCGAGGGGCCCCCTCAGTTCTTC. The encoded protein is CASSYRAFEGPPQFF.

The V gene is TRBV20-1, the J gene TRBJ2-1; 10 nucleotides agree with TRBD2. With V trimmed by 3 bases and J by 4 bases, 3 bases remained unmatched. The CDR3 has 14 residues. CDR1 DFQATT and CDR2 SNEGSKA come from the germline V gene (reference sequence). This CDR3 reads CSASTSGVYNEQFF. DNA for the CDR3: TGCAGTGCTAGTACTAGCGGGGTGTACAATGAGCAGTTCTTC.

This CDR3 is CASSPGQGSNNEQFF. In DNA form, the CDR3 reads TGTGCCAGCTCACCGGGACAGGGGAGCAACAATGAGCAGTTCTTC. This chain uses TRBV18 with TRBJ2-1; 10 positions match TRBD1. Trimming cost V 3 bases and J 5 bases; bases outside gene matches: 4. The germline gives CDR1 KGHSH, CDR2 LQKENI. The CDR3 spans 15 residues.

This rearrangement joins TRBV28 to TRBJ1-1, with D perhaps matching TRBD1 (5 bases). The CDR3 has 15 residues. The V gene's germline CDR1 is MDHEN and CDR2 SYDVKM. V was shortened by 1 base and J by 0 bases, with 9 bases between the two germline ends. The CDR3 nucleotides are TGTGCCAGCAGTTTATTATCACAGGTGAACACTGAAGCTTTCTTT. Protein product: CASSLLSQVNTEAFF. Looking up the rest from reference TRBV28 and TRBJ1-1 gives the full variable domain: DVKVTQSSRYLVKRTGEKVFLECVQDMDHENMFWYRQDPGLGLRLIYFSYDVKMKEKGDIPEGYSVSREKKERFSLILESASTNQTSMYLCASSLLSQVNTEAFFGQGTRLTVV.

V usage is TRBV10-3 and J usage is TRBJ1-1; no clear D gene. In germline, CDR1 is ENHRY, CDR2 SYGVKD. CDR3 length equals 13 residues. V was pared by 0 bases and J by 1 base, with 3 bases between. In DNA form, the CDR3 reads TGTGCCATCAGTGAGTCCCAGAACACTGAAGCTTTCTTT. Protein sequence: CAISESQNTEAFF.

V and J are TRBV5-6 and TRBJ1-1; D is perhaps TRBD1 (5 bases). Trimming pared 2 bases from V and 0 bases from J, leaving 11 bases between. This CDR3 spans 15 amino acids. In germline, CDR1 is SGHDT, CDR2 YYEEEE. CDR3 in DNA: TGTGCCAGCAGCTTAACCGACAGATTGAACACTGAAGCTTTCTTT. It encodes CASSLTDRLNTEAFF.